This TCR beta chain was obtained from a study of blood T cells in healthy people across ages. This clonotype was counted between two and nine times. Its antigen remains unknown. The study, taken as a whole, reports: Nothing was known about donor CMV status, and this possibly confounded expanded clonotype changes.

A second roughly 7 to 12 cycle PCR used barcoded and J-beta primers. Tags on each cDNA molecule came from a template-switch adaptor with 12 random nucleotides. TCRdb used MiXCR to reprocess the 5' RACE reads, holding one entry per CDR3 protein. This table has 1.5 million to 2 million distinct CDR3 sequences, about 31% appearing once. The sample providers were healthy Caucasian people from Russia, aged about 6 to 90. The specimen sequenced was blood. The receptor was derived from a woman aged 25 to 39 in good health.

CDR3 sequence (DNA): TGTGCCAGCAGCCAAGAGCTAGGCCGGGAGGGCCTGTGGGGTGAGCAGTTCTTC. Protein sequence: CASSQELGREGLWGEQFF. The chain combines TRBV4-2 with TRBJ2-1, with TRBD2 matching over 8 bases. CDR1 is LGHNA, CDR2 YNFKEQ, per germline. The CDR3 is 18 residues long. J lost 9 bases, V lost 0 bases, and 16 bases had no gene match.